What follows are 8 T cell receptor beta chains derived from one specimen sequenced in a study of metastatic and nonmetastatic thyroid tumors. TCRdb reprocessed the PCR reads via MiXCR. Of fewer than 15,000 clones in the sample, 23% were seen once. Patients underwent thyroid surgery, and none had received any treatment before it. Sequences were obtained from blood. The receptor set was obtained from a female donor with papillary thyroid cancer or a benign thyroid nodule (not recorded which). Some clones in this sample may be carry-over from other donors' samples.

This clone is classed as medium-sized (0.01 to 0.1%). J is TRBJ1-6 and V is TRBV6-1; 9 bases fit TRBD1. V lost 6 bases to trimming and J lost 6 bases; unmatched junction nucleotides: 6. Germline V lookup: CDR1 MNHNS, CDR2 SASEGT. The CDR3 spans 15 residues. In nucleotides, the CDR3 is TGTGCCAGCAGGACAGGGGGTTTTGGTAATTCACCCCTCCACTTT. Its protein product is CASRTGGFGNSPLHF.

The table lists this clone with a few counts. The rearrangement links TRBV5-4 to TRBJ2-5, with TRBD2 matching 11 bases. This CDR3 has 19 residues. V trimming: 3 bases; J trimming: 5 bases; junction bases outside the gene matches: 18. Germline CDR1 and CDR2: SGHNT and YYREEE (reference sequence). The CDR3 DNA is TGTGCCAGCAGCTCCCCCCCGGGGGGTAGCGGGGGGGCTGGGGAGACCCAGTACTTC. Translated, it gives CASSSPPGGSGGAGETQYF.

This rearrangement joins TRBV20-1 to TRBJ1-2; possible D gene TRBD1, 5 bases. The germline CDR1 and CDR2 sequences are DFQATT and SNEGSKA (reference sequence). V was shortened by 0 bases and J by 8 bases, with 16 bases between the two germline ends. The CDR3 totals 14 residues. The CDR3 reads CSARDDSNSYGYTF. The CDR3 bases are TGCAGTGCTAGAGACGACAGCAATTCCTACGGCTACACCTTC.

V usage is TRBV6-1 and J usage is TRBJ2-2, with 8 positions matching TRBD1. The germline CDR1 and CDR2 sequences are MNHNS and SASEGT. The CDR3 has 14 amino acids. The V gene end was trimmed by 6 bases and the J gene end by 4 bases; junction bases not matched to a gene: 4. For the CDR3, the DNA is TGTGCCAGCAGAAGGACAGGGACCACCGGGGAGCTGTTTTTT. Translated, it gives CASRRTGTTGELFF.

The chain links TRBV7-2 to TRBJ2-2; 7 bases map to TRBD2. This CDR3 is built from 15 residues. V was clipped by 3 bases and J by 3 bases; unmatched bases: 4. The germline gives CDR1 SGHTA, CDR2 FQGNSA. The CDR3 sequence: CASSLGREYTGELFF. The DNA for the CDR3 is TGTGCCAGCAGCTTGGGGCGGGAGTACACCGGGGAGCTGTTTTTT.

The genes are TRBV20-1 and TRBJ1-1; no definite D call. Between the trimmed V and J ends, which lost 3 bases and 10 bases, there was a span of 21 bases. Germline-derived CDR1 and CDR2 are DFQATT and SNEGSKA (reference sequence). CDR3 size: 14 residues. The DNA for the CDR3 is TGCAGTGCTAGGGATACGTTGGGCCGGGTTTTAGCTTTCTTT. It specifies CSARDTLGRVLAFF.

This clone is medium-sized. V is TRBV27 and J is TRBJ2-2; 12 nucleotides align to TRBD2. CDR3 length equals 15 residues. Germline V CDR1 and CDR2: MNHEY, SMNVEV (reference sequence). Trimming removed 5 bases from V and 4 bases from J; junction bases left unmatched: 2. The CDR3 nucleotides read TGTGCCAGCAGTCCGGGACTAGCGGGCACCGGGGAGCTGTTTTTT. Translated, it gives CASSPGLAGTGELFF.

J is TRBJ2-7 and V is TRBV4-1, with D unresolved. Germline V gene sequence: CDR1 MGHRA, CDR2 YSYEKL. This CDR3 comprises 15 residues. The ends were cut back, 3 bases at V and 5 bases at J, with 17 bases in the middle. For the CDR3, the DNA is TGCGCCAGCAGCCAGCTCCACCCAGAGCGAGACGAGCAGTACTTC. It codes for CASSQLHPERDEQYF.